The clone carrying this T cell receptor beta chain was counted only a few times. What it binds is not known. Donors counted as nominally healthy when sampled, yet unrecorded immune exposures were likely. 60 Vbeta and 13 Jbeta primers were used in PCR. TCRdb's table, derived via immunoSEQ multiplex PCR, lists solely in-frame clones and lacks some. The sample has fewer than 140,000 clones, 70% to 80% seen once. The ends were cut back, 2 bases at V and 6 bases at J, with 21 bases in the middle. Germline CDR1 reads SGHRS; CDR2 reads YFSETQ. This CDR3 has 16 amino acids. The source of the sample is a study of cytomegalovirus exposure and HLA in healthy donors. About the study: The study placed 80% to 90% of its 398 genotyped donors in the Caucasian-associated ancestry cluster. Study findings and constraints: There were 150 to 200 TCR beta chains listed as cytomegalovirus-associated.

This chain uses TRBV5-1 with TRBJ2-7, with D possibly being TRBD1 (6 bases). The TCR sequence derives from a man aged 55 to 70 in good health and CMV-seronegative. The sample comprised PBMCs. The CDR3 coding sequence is TGCGCCAGCAGCTTTGGACACCAGGGGCTCTGGGGCGAGCAGTACTTC. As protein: CASSFGHQGLWGEQYF.